This T cell receptor beta chain was identified in a study of cytomegalovirus exposure and HLA in healthy donors (dated by TCRdb to about 2017). Turning to the overall study: In an earlier analysis of some 550 of the donors, 276 Gb of sequence data and 95 million to 130 million unique TCR beta sequences from about 180 million T cells were reported. Around 300 gigabases of sequencing data and 78 million or so unique TCR sequences were included in an early release covering about 700 HLA-typed donors. The genetic ancestry cluster associated with self-reported Caucasian donors included about 84% of the roughly 400 genotyped donors. The study aimed to test whether signatures of past pathogen exposure could be identified by cataloging public T cell receptors. The study profiled the T cell repertoires of about 720 subjects by immunosequencing and related them to cytomegalovirus serostatus. In addition to the first cohort of roughly 700 subjects, a separate validation cohort of approximately 120 different subjects was used. To predict cytomegalovirus infection status, the study brought together high-throughput TCR immunosequencing, statistical association of individual TCRs with disease status, and machine learning. A later analysis re-analyzed previously published TCR beta repertoires from 550 to 700 donors and added high-resolution HLA genotyping to study TCR occurrence patterns. In the later analysis, no new phenotypic data were used to find candidate immune exposures; instead, reliance was placed on TCR beta sequences and their occurrence across donors. In an earlier analysis of 500 to 650 of the donors, high-throughput TCR beta sequencing was used to judge whether each TCR beta V gene segment behaved as functional or pseudogenic. Donor age, sex, ethnicity and CMV serostatus were compiled together with the repertoire data. Genome-wide SNP genotypes for about 65% of the roughly 670 donors were used in a later genetic analysis, which treated that subset as a discovery cohort. All discovery cohort repertoires had been generated using a single sequencing platform. Class I and class II HLA loci were covered by the typing at four-digit resolution. The number of donors typed differed by locus, with about 629-640 for A, B, C, DRB1 and DQB1, approximately 500 for DQA1, 606 for DPA1, and around 450 for DPB1. Several DR-DQ haplotypes were treated as single units for association and clustering because of strong linkage in the cohort. On average, roughly 250,000 unique TCR beta nucleotide sequences were sequenced per donor among several hundred genotyped donors of the cohort, with roughly 18% of those sequences being non-productive.

The germline V gene (reference sequence) specifies LNHNV as CDR1 and YYDKDF as CDR2. Including the terminal cysteine and phenylalanine, the CDR3 comprises 15 residues. The retained sequence is limited to the CDR3, 45 bases, with the frame set at the first base. V ends up 2 bases short and J 4 bases short, with an unmatched junction base count of 4. In total, just over 650 healthy bone marrow donors made up the cohort. At the time of sampling, every cohort member was nominally healthy, though immune exposures that went unrecorded were likely present. The donor tested CMV seronegative and was one of the 352 seronegative cohort members. A peripheral blood sample was collected from each donor, and TCR beta sequencing was performed on peripheral blood mononuclear cells. The Qiagen DNeasy Blood Extraction Kit was used to extract genomic DNA from the blood cell samples. Overall study outcomes, separate from this receptor: Most CMV-associated TCR beta chains appeared to be HLA-restricted in a later analysis, and the HLA associations seemed to be driven largely by CMV exposure. Linkage disequilibrium might explain the correlated functional status among segregating V segments, but an unknown experimental factor could not be excluded. In a later analysis, several top co-occurrence clusters were reported to appear linked to parvovirus B19, influenza, CMV and Epstein-Barr virus. The only immune exposure information available for the cohort was CMV serostatus. A further reported finding was that TCR beta sequences accurately predicted the HLA-A and HLA-B alleles for most subjects in the first cohort. Because counts were too low, 15 to 20 rarely observed V segments, including chromosome 9 orphons, were excluded from the earlier analysis of some 540 of the donors. Roughly uniform sequencing depth across donors was assumed in presence/absence analyses, although this assumption may not hold. In this cohort, only TCR beta chains were sequenced, and detectable features were limited by the absence of alpha or paired-chain data. Broadly in line with IMGT annotations, most TCR beta V segments showed up in productive rearrangements about 87% or about 30% of the time in an earlier analysis of several hundred of the donors. Compared with equally common non-associated chains, HLA-associated TCR beta chains in a later analysis were more clonally expanded and had lower generation probabilities. The classifier was reported to diagnose cytomegalovirus status with high specificity and sensitivity in both the original and validation cohorts. The sequencing pipeline was judged likely to have produced a cluster of highly shared sequence variants as a technical artifact. The authors suggested that the approach could potentially be generalized to other disease states and immunological phenotypes. A later genetic analysis associated a missense DCLRE1C variant with V-gene and J-gene trimming of TCR beta chains, and an independent cohort replicated the association. The study gave a list of 150 to 200 TCR beta chains associated with cytomegalovirus. While some public TCRs were present in many individuals, most TCR sequences turned up only very rarely across donors. A later analysis found that TCR association rates varied across HLA loci, with DRB1 alleles showing the most associated TCRs and HLA-C alleles the fewest. In vitro tests confirmed that a few of the cytomegalovirus-associated TCR beta chains recognize cytomegalovirus antigens. Because HLA typing was unavailable for some donors at each locus, only the typed subset was used in association tests. Specific HLA alleles were associated with 15,000 to 20,000 TCR beta sequences at a false discovery rate of 0.05 in a later analysis. The 87-base-pair reads could not distinguish some IMGT-functional V segments, including TRBV6-2 and TRBV6-3, so those segments were excluded. When HLA alleles, especially DR and DQ, strongly co-occurred, attributing TCR associations to individual alleles was difficult. A later genetic analysis reported fewer N-insertions in productive TCRs among donors in an Asian-associated ancestry cluster than the roughly 700-donor mean.

Of note for this clone: The antigen it recognizes is unknown. Base-call qualities are not available, and no considerably larger clone is one nucleotide away.

Libraries were constructed by the immunoSEQ multiplex PCR assay. For the multiplex PCR, a mixture combining 60 forward primers for TCR Vbeta segments and 13 reverse primers for TCR Jbeta segments was used. Amplification of the CDR3 region of rearranged TCR beta genes was performed with a multiplex PCR assay on genomic DNA. Amplified TCR beta libraries were sequenced as 87-base-pair reads on the Illumina HiSeq System. As for how the authors treated the data: A later analysis tallied 75 million to 95 million unique TCR beta chains across the 666 repertoires, and about 12 million of those chains were shared by two or more donors. A nearest-neighbor algorithm error-corrected the raw reads and collapsed the reads into unique sequences, merging closely related sequences to remove PCR and sequencing errors. V, D and J gene segments were assigned by aligning CDR3 sequences to IMGT reference sequences. For a sequence to be retained, at least a six-nucleotide match to both a V gene segment and a J gene segment was required. A rearrangement counted as productive if the CDR3 had no stop codons and remained in frame with V and J, and every other rearrangement counted as non-productive. CDR3 was defined by IMGT convention, running from the second conserved V-encoded cysteine to the conserved J-encoded phenylalanine. In an earlier analysis of around 570 of the donors, sequences lacking an unambiguous match to a single V gene segment were excluded. An earlier analysis of fewer than 750 of the donors classified V segments as functional when productive rearrangements were above 56.7% and as segregating when the standard deviation between donors was above 5%. A statistical classification framework was built to diagnose cytomegalovirus status from the catalog of TCR beta chain sequences. In a later analysis, V and J genes were assigned by comparing TCR nucleotide sequences against IMGT/GENE-DB human TR gene sequences. In a later analysis, CDR3 sequences and most-parsimonious VDJ recombination scenarios were assigned using the TCRdist pipeline. In a later analysis, each TCR beta chain was defined by its CDR3 amino acid sequence together with its V-gene family, and reads lacking a unique V-gene family were excluded. As a way to deal with suspected cross-contamination and a sequencing artifact, a later analysis dropped under 600 nucleotide sequences that were highly shared and had low generation probability. In a later analysis, a clonal expansion index was calculated for each public chain from normalized within-repertoire ranks of inferred template counts. A later analysis computed generation probabilities with a VDJ recombination model fitted to out-of-frame rearrangements, and checked the results against IGoR. A later analysis scored TCR-TCR, TCR-HLA and TCR-CMV co-occurrence with hypergeometric tests, applying a repertoire-size bias correction to TCR pairs. A later analysis estimated false discovery rates by permuting HLA or CMV assignments 20 times. A later analysis grouped co-occurring TCRs with DBSCAN, adding TCRdist sequence similarity when clustering within HLA-allele-positive subsets. For co-occurrence clustering, repertoires with fewer than 30,000 or more than 120,000 public chains were excluded, along with five repertoires with anomalous nucleotide sharing. TCRdb retrieved this table from immuneACCESS and kept in-frame rearrangements only. Not all clones are present; in checked studies, unresolved V genes account for under half, and no reason is known for the remainder. From that table come the V and J calls and clone size; the DNA was used to work out D and trimming. A total of just over 200,000 clones appear in this sample, approximately 78% of them only once. Approximately 2.5% of the sample goes to the ten largest clones.

Sequencing input: PBMCs. The chain uses TRBV15 and TRBJ1-3, with TRBD1 identical over 8 junction bases. This sequence originates from a woman in her thirties or forties in good health and CMV-seronegative. The CDR3: CATSRRGTGGNTIYF. DNA sequence: TGTGCCACCAGCAGACGAGGGACAGGAGGAAACACCATATATTTT. Joined to the reference TRBV15 and TRBJ1-3 proteins, this CDR3 gives the full variable domain: DAMVIQNPRYQVTQFGKPVTLSCSQTLNHNVMYWYQQKSSQAPKLLFHYYDKDFNNEADTPDNFQSRRPNTSFCFLDIRSPGLGDTAMYLCATSRRGTGGNTIYFGEGSWLTVV.